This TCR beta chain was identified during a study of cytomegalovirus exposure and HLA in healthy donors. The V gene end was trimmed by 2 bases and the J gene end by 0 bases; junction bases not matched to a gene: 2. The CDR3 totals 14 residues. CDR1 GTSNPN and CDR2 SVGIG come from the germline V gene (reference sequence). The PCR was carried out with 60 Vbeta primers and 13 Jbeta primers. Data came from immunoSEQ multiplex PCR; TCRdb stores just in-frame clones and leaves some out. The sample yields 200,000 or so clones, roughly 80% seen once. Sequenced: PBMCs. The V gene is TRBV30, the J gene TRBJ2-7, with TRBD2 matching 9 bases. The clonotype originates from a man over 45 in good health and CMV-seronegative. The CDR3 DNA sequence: TGTGCCTGGAGTCCGACTAGCGGCTCCTACGAGCAGTACTTC. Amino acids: CAWSPTSGSYEQYF.